A single TCR beta chain is shown here with its context. Clones were sequenced by immunoSEQ multiplex PCR, and TCRdb holds only the in-frame ones, with some missing. The sample holds 150,000 or so clones; approximately 83% are singletons and the top ten take 12%. This record comes from a study of blood T cell repertoires in COVID-19. Looking at the study overall: Collection of acute and convalescent COVID-19 samples took place in the United States, Italy and Spain. Nucleic acid was either cDNA or gDNA, and it came from T cells, B-cell-depleted T cells, or PBMCs.

Seattle patients were enrolled during active infection and followed longitudinally. Trimming cost V 3 bases and J 5 bases, with 11 bases left between them. This CDR3 has 14 residues. Looked up from germline, CDR1 is SGHTA and CDR2 is FQGTGA. The material sequenced was peripheral blood. The TCR originated in a woman aged 55 to 70 with COVID-19, enrolled during active disease. The chain recombines TRBV7-3 with TRBJ2-1, with D tentatively TRBD2 (5 bases). The CDR3 spells CASSFGLINNEQFF. CDR3 sequence (DNA): TGTGCCAGCAGCTTCGGACTTATCAACAATGAGCAGTTCTTC.